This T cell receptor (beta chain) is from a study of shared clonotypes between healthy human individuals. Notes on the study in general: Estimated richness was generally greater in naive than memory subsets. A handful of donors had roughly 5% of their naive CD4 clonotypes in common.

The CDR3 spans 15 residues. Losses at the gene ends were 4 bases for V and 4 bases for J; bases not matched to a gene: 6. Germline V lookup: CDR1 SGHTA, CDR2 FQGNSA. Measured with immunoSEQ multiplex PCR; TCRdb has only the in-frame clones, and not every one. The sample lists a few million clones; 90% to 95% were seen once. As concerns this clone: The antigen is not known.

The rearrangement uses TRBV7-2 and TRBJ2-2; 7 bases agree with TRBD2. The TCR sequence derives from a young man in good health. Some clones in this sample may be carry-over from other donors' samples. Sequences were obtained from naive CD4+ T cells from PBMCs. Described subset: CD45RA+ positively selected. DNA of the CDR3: TGTGCCAGCAGCTCGATGTCGGGGGGCACCGGGGAGCTGTTTTTT. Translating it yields CASSSMSGGTGELFF.